The sequence of this T cell receptor beta chain was determined in a study of T-cell memory formation after mild COVID-19. Study conclusions and caveats: Clones shrinking between day 15 and 85 showed a balanced CD4/CD8 split, and those that grew later tilted toward CD4+. Nothing confirmed that second-wave clones peaking on day 37 were specific for SARS-CoV-2. Pre-infection memory held some responding clones, suggesting pre-existing cross-reactive T cells responded.

This clonotype was detected ten times or more. What it recognizes is unknown. Trimming removed 1 base at V and 4 bases at J, with 10 bases between. From germline, CDR1 is LGHNA and CDR2 YSLEER. The CDR3 length is 14 residues. The 5'RACE method, run with constant-segment primers, produced TCR alpha and TCR beta cDNA libraries (carrying sample barcodes and UMIs). TCRdb independently ran MiXCR on the 5' RACE reads; one entry per CDR3 protein. The sample holds a few hundred thousand distinct CDR3 sequences; 16% are singletons and the top ten take 22%. What was sequenced was PBMCs or a T cell subset sorted from them (not recorded which). This TCR derives from a man between 18 and 35 years old who had mild COVID-19 (a few samples of this study predate the infection). Cell type and time point are not known. V and J are TRBV4-3 and TRBJ2-5; D remains unclear. CDR3 coding DNA: TGCGCCAGCAGCCAAGGGGTAGATCGAGAGACCCAGTACTTC. Translation: CASSQGVDRETQYF.